This entry is about one TCR beta chain. Use of 60 Vbeta and 13 Jbeta primers characterized the PCR. Profiling relied on immunoSEQ multiplex PCR, and the TCRdb table lists in-frame clones only, not all of them. The sample records roughly 95,000 clones, less than 85% being singletons. These data come from a study of cytomegalovirus exposure and HLA in healthy donors. Germline CDR1 WSHSY, CDR2 SAAADI. With 5 bases removed from V and 0 bases from J, the gap between germline ends came to 11 bases. The CDR3 spans 15 residues. The specimen was PBMCs. The origin of this receptor is a man aged 25 to 40 in good health and CMV-seropositive. This sequence joins TRBV10-2 and TRBJ1-5; D possibly corresponds to TRBD1 (6 bases). CDR3 residues: CASSRDRTSNQPQHF. As DNA, the CDR3 is TGCGCCAGCAGTCGTGACAGGACTAGCAATCAGCCCCAGCATTTT.